A selection of T cell receptor beta chains follows, all from one sample in a study of OX40 agonist ivuxolimab in advanced cancers. The data were produced by immunoSEQ multiplex PCR, yet TCRdb's version contains in-frame clones alone and is incomplete. The table shows 90,000 to 150,000 clones, with 85% to 90% occurring only once. Sequencing used CD4+ or CD8+ T cells sorted from blood, obtained in a trial of the OX40 agonist ivuxolimab. These receptors came from an adult with an advanced solid tumor such as melanoma, head and neck, liver or kidney cancer. Each CDR3 is given without its conserved first and last residue. Only part of the rows carry a size: once, few, many, or a class if the clone is expanded.

V: TRBV7-9; J: TRBJ2-5; length: 12; size: -; CDR3: AVPWGTSPGSQY
V: TRBV14; J: TRBJ2-1; length: 14; size: -; CDR3: ASSQGGQFAYNEQF
V: TRBV2; J: TRBJ1-6; length: 14; size: -; CDR3: ASSELAGQTNSPLH
V: TRBV4-2; J: TRBJ1-6; length: 16; size: -; CDR3: ASSQEQGQSSYNSPLH
V: TRBV5-1; J: TRBJ2-2; length: 12; size: -; CDR3: ASMGTGVSGELF
V: TRBV5-1; J: TRBJ1-2; length: 11; size: -; CDR3: ASSLGVNYGYT
V: TRBV7-2; J: TRBJ1-3; length: 14; size: -; CDR3: ASRRGGQTSGNTIY
V: TRBV14; J: TRBJ1-3; length: 12; size: -; CDR3: ASSQDRGGNTIY
V: TRBV28; J: TRBJ1-6; length: 14; size: -; CDR3: ASSPKSGTVESPLH
V: TRBV14; J: TRBJ2-5; length: 9; size: -; CDR3: ASSHAETQY
V: TRBV19; J: TRBJ2-7; length: 14; size: -; CDR3: ASSHTGQFGSYEQY
V: TRBV5-3; J: TRBJ1-4; length: 12; size: -; CDR3: ARSTQGQTEKLF
V: TRBV7-2; J: TRBJ1-2; length: 13; size: -; CDR3: ASSPWSGGDYGYT
V: TRBV13; J: TRBJ1-6; length: 13; size: -; CDR3: ASSLGGQVVSPLH
V: TRBV6-1; J: TRBJ1-6; length: 12; size: once; CDR3: ASTEWGANSPLH
V: TRBV5-6; J: TRBJ1-5; length: 14; size: -; CDR3: ASSLRRDREVQPQH
V: TRBV28; J: TRBJ2-5; length: 13; size: -; CDR3: ASSSAGEGQETQY
V: TRBV7-2; J: TRBJ2-2; length: 14; size: -; CDR3: ASSLQGTRNTGELF
V: TRBV28; J: TRBJ1-2; length: 14; size: once; CDR3: ASRPKLSGRDYGYT
V: TRBV7-9; J: TRBJ1-5; length: 12; size: -; CDR3: ASSTGTANQPQH
V: TRBV14; J: TRBJ1-2; length: 13; size: -; CDR3: ASSPKGTKNYGYT
V: TRBV9; J: TRBJ2-2; length: 13; size: -; CDR3: ASSVDAGGTGELF
V: TRBV6-5; J: TRBJ2-7; length: 12; size: few; CDR3: ASRPSGFSYEQY
V: TRBV13; J: TRBJ2-3; length: 9; size: -; CDR3: ASRKGGSVG
V: TRBV28; J: TRBJ1-2; length: 10; size: -; CDR3: ASSLRGGGYT
V: TRBV10-1; J: TRBJ1-5; length: 12; size: -; CDR3: ASKFREGNQPQH
V: TRBV7-9; J: TRBJ2-7; length: 11; size: -; CDR3: ASSLEDRNEQY